This TCR beta chain was observed in a study of cytomegalovirus exposure and HLA in healthy donors. The assay was immunoSEQ multiplex PCR, and TCRdb's table has in-frame clones only and misses some. The sample lists roughly 240,000 clones; approximately 87% were seen once. This CDR3 spans 13 amino acids. Deletions cut 6 bases from V and 0 bases from J, with 10 bases between. Germline CDR1 reads GTSNPN; CDR2 reads SVGIG (reference sequence). From the approximately 120-subject validation cohort, which was separate from the approximately 700-subject first cohort, the donors were drawn. Material: PBMCs. The chain joins TRBV30 to TRBJ2-3; maybe TRBD1 (6 bases). The TCR comes from a man between 18 and 29 years old in good health and CMV-seronegative. As DNA, the CDR3 is TGTGCCTGCCCGGGACAAAGCACAGATACGCAGTATTTT. Translated: CACPGQSTDTQYF.